This entry lists 6 T cell receptor beta chains sequenced from one sample in a study of CD8 T cells in Susac syndrome. An amount of RNA that ranged from about 0.45 to 1 ug was reverse transcribed with random hexamers. TCRdb reprocessed the immunoSEQ multiplex PCR reads with MiXCR, giving one entry per CDR3 protein. The data show around 130,000 distinct CDR3 sequences, roughly 94% seen once. Sequenced: CD4+ T cells from PBMCs. The receptor set was obtained from a human donor with multiple sclerosis.

The chain joins TRBV7-2 to TRBJ2-1; no reliable D call. Trimming left V 1 base short and J 6 bases short, with 16 bases between. The CDR3 sequence is 16 residues long. Per germline, CDR1 SGHTA and CDR2 FQGNSA. The CDR3 region is CASSLVPLPSPNEQFF. As DNA, the CDR3 is TGTGCCAGCAGCTTAGTGCCCCTCCCCAGCCCCAATGAGCAGTTCTTC.

J is TRBJ1-1 and V is TRBV30, with D hard to call. Germline V CDR1 and CDR2: GTSNPN, SVGIG (reference sequence). The ends were cut back, 3 bases at V and 6 bases at J, with 11 bases in the middle. The CDR3 length is 12 residues. CDR3 in DNA: TGTGCCTGGAGGTTGGTCAGGTCTGAAGCTTTCTTT. This sequence encodes CAWRLVRSEAFF.

The rearrangement joins TRBV7-2 to TRBJ1-2; unclear D gene. Germline V gene lookup returns CDR1 SGHTA and CDR2 FQGNSA. The CDR3 length is 12 residues. V lost 4 bases to trimming and J lost 4 bases, with 7 bases between them. The CDR3 spells CASSSDGYGYTF. In DNA form, the CDR3 reads TGTGCCAGCAGCTCCGACGGCTATGGCTACACCTTC.

Here the CDR3 DNA reads TGTGCCAGCAGCCCCGGCCCCAGCATTCAGTACTTC. This codes for CASSPGPSIQYF. The V call is TRBV6-6, the J call TRBJ2-4; D is unclear. The CDR3 consists of 12 residues. The V gene lost 6 bases and the J gene lost 9 bases, with 12 bases spanning the gap. Germline-derived CDR1 and CDR2 are MNHNY and SVGAGI (reference sequence).

This rearrangement joins TRBV24-1 to TRBJ2-7; D is possibly TRBD1 (6 bases). The V end lost 0 bases, the J end lost 1 base, and 12 bases lay between the germline ends. This CDR3 has 16 residues. Germline loops: CDR1 KGHDR, CDR2 SFDVKD. CDR3 DNA: TGTGCCACCAGTGATTTGTGTTACCAGGGGTCCTACGAGCAGTACTTC. This gives the protein CATSDLCYQGSYEQYF.

The V and J genes are TRBV2 and TRBJ1-1; a weak D match, TRBD1 (5 bases). Trimming took off 6 bases at V and 0 bases at J, with 11 bases between the two ends. The CDR3 loop spans 14 amino acids. Looked up from germline, CDR1 is SNHLY and CDR2 is FYNNEI. CDR3 sequence (DNA): TGTGCCAGCAGGTCACAGGACATGAACACTGAAGCTTTCTTT. Encoded protein: CASRSQDMNTEAFF.